This T cell receptor (beta chain) originates from a study of monozygotic twins with inflammatory bowel disease. Study-wide results and caveats: Backing was not found for a single strong signal or clonotype associated with IBD.

As regards this clonotype: Its antigen remains unknown.

The CDR3 is made up of 15 amino acids. In germline, CDR1 is MRHNA, CDR2 SNTAGT. After re-calling the 5' RACE reads, TCRdb lists one entry per CDR3 protein, DNA absent. The clone table shows fewer than 110,000 distinct CDR3 sequences, with the ten largest holding 1.5% to 2%. The clonotype originates from a human donor with ulcerative colitis or Crohn's disease, or a healthy co-twin of an affected twin (not recorded which). The sample consisted of blood. V is TRBV6-4 and J is TRBJ2-3; TCRdb's D gene call, TRBD2, goes unchecked for lack of DNA. The CDR3 region is CASSDGVAGKDTQYF.